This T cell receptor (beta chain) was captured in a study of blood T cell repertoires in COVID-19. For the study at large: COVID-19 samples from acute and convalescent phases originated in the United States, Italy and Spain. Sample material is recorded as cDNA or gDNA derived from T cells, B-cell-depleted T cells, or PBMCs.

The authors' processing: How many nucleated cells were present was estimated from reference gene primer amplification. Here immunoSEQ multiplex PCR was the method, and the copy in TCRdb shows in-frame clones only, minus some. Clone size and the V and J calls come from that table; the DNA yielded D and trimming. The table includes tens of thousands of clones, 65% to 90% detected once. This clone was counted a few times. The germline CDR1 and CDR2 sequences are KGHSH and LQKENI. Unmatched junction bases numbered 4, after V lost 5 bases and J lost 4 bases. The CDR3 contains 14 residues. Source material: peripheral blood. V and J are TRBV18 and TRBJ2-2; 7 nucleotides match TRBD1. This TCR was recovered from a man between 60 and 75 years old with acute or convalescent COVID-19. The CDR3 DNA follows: TGTGCCAGCTCATCGAGGGACAGCACCGGGGAGCTGTTTTTT. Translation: CASSSRDSTGELFF.